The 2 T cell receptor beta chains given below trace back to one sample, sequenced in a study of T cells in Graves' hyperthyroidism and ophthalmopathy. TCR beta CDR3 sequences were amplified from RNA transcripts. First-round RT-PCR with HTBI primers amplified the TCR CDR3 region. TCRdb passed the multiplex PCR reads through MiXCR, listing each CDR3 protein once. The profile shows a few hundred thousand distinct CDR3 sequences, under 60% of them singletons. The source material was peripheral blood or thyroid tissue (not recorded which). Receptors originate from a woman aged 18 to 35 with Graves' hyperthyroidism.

As DNA, the CDR3 is TGTGCCAGTAGACCTTTAGAGGGGGCGAACAATCAGCCCCAGCATTTT. It is translated as CASRPLEGANNQPQHF. This chain uses TRBV19 with TRBJ1-5, with TRBD1 identical over 7 bases. The CDR3 spans 16 residues. V shed 6 bases and J 3 bases; nucleotides not matched to a gene: 11. The germline CDR1 and CDR2 sequences are LNHDA and SQIVND (reference sequence).

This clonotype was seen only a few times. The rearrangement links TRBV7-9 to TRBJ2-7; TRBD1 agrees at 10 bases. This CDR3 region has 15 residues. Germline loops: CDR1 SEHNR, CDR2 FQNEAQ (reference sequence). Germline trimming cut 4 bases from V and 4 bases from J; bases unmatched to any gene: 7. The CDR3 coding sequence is TGTGCCAGCAGCTCCGGGACAGGGGTTTGGTACGAGCAGTACTTC. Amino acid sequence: CASSSGTGVWYEQYF.